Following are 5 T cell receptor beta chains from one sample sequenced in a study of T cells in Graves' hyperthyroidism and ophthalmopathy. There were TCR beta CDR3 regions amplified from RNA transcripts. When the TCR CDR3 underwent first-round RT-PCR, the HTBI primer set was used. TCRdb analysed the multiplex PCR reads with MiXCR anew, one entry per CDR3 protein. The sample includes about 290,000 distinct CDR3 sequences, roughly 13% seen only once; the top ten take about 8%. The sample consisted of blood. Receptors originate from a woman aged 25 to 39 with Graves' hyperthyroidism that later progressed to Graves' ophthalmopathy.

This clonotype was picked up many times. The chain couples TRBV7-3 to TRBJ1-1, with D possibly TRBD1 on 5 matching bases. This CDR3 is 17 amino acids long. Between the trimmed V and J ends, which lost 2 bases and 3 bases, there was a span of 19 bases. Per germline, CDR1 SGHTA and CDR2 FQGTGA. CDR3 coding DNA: TGTGCCAGCAGCTTAGCCCCCACCGGGGCCTCCTACACTGAAGCTTTCTTT. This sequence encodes CASSLAPTGASYTEAFF.

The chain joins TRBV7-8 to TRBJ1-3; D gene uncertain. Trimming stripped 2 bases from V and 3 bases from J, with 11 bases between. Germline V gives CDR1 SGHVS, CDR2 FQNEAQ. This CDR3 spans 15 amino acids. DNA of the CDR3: TGTGCCAGCAGCTTAATCCTCTTAGGTGGAAACACCATATATTTT. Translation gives CASSLILLGGNTIYF. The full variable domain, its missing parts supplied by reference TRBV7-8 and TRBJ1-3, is GAGVSQSPRYKVAKRGQDVALRCDPISGHVSLFWYQQALGQGPEFLTYFQNEAQLDKSGLPSDRFFAERPEGSVSTLKIQRTQQEDSAVYLCASSLILLGGNTIYFGEGSWLTVV.

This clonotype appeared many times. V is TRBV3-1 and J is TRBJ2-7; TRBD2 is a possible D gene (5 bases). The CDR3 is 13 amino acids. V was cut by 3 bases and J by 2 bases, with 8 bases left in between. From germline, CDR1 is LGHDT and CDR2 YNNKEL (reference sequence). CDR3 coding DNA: TGTGCCAGCAGCCAGGGGAGCCCCTACGAGCAGTACTTC. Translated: CASSQGSPYEQYF.

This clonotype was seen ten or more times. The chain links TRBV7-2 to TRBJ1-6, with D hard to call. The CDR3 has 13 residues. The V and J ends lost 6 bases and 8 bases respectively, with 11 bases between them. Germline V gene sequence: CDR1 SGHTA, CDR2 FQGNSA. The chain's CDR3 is CASSSGLYSPLHF. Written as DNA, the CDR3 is TGTGCCAGCAGTTCCGGTTTATATTCACCCCTCCACTTT.

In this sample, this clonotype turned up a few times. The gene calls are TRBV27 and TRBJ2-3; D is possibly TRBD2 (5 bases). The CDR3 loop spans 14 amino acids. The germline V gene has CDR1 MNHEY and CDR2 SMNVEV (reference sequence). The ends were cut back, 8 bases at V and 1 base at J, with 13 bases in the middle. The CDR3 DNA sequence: TGTGCCAGCGGGCGGGTGGCGGGCACAGATACGCAGTATTTT. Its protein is CASGRVAGTDTQYF.